One sample yielded the 27 T cell receptor beta chains listed below, sequenced in a study of T cell responses to AZD1222 COVID-19 vaccine. The assay was immunoSEQ multiplex PCR, and TCRdb's table has in-frame clones only and misses some. The data hold about 170,000 clones, with roughly nine tenths observed a single time. The sequenced sample was peripheral blood, obtained on day 0 of AZD1222 vaccination. All receptors derive from an adult in good health.

The chain carries TRBV6-2 or TRBV6-3 and TRBJ1-1; D gene uncertain. The CDR3 runs to 15 residues. Per germline, CDR1 MNHEY and CDR2 SVGEGT. With 2 bases removed from V and 3 bases from J, the gap between germline ends came to 13 bases. CDR3: CASSYPERADTEAFF. In DNA, the CDR3 is TGTGCCAGCAGTTACCCGGAGCGAGCCGACACTGAAGCTTTCTTT.

This rearrangement joins TRBV19 to TRBJ1-4; TRBD1 matches at 8 bases. V dropped 1 base and J dropped 8; count of bases not matched to a gene: 6. The CDR3 contains 15 residues. Germline CDR1 reads LNHDA; CDR2 reads SQIVND (reference sequence). The CDR3 nucleotides are TGTGCCAGTAGTATAGGAGGGACAGGTCAGGAAAAACTGTTTTTT. Translating gives CASSIGGTGQEKLFF.

This chain uses TRBV7-2 with TRBJ2-4; D is possibly TRBD2 (6 bases). CDR3 size: 15 residues. Germline CDR1 SGHTA, CDR2 FQGNSA. V gave up 1 base and J gave up 7 bases, with 14 bases separating them. The CDR3 coding sequence is TGTGCCAGCAGCTTAGATAGTCGGAGGGCGAACATTCAGTACTTC. This sequence encodes CASSLDSRRANIQYF. Variable domain in full (rest from reference TRBV7-2 and TRBJ2-4): GAGVSQSPSNKVTEKGKDVELRCDPISGHTALYWYRQSLGQGLEFLIYFQGNSAPDKSGLPSDRFSAERTGGSVSTLTIQRTQQEDSAVYLCASSLDSRRANIQYFGAGTRLSVL.

This sequence joins TRBV5-4 and TRBJ1-1; weak D call: TRBD1 (5 bases). This CDR3 spans 16 amino acids. Germline CDR1 reads SGHNT; CDR2 reads YYREEE (reference sequence). Trimming shortened V by 0 bases and J by 0 bases, and 12 bases separated the two germline ends. The DNA of the CDR3 is TGTGCCAGCAGCTTGGGACGACGGGGGTTGAACACTGAAGCTTTCTTT. It specifies CASSLGRRGLNTEAFF.

This clone was observed a single time. In DNA, the CDR3 is TGTGCCTGGAGTACGGTCACTGAAGCTTTCTTT. This codes for CAWSTVTEAFF. V is TRBV30 and J is TRBJ1-1; D unresolved. Looked up from germline, CDR1 is GTSNPN and CDR2 is SVGIG (reference sequence). V was pared by 2 bases and J by 4 bases, with 5 bases between. This CDR3 is 11 amino acids long.

The CDR3 loop is CASSRTGVNTEAFF. The CDR3, as DNA: TGTGCCAGCAGTCGAACAGGGGTGAACACTGAAGCTTTCTTT. The chain joins TRBV3-1 (or the pseudogene TRBV3-2) to TRBJ1-1; 7 bases line up with TRBD1. J lost 0 bases, V lost 6 bases, and 4 bases had no gene match. This CDR3 is 14 amino acids long. Germline assignment: CDR1 LGHDT and CDR2 YNNKEL (reference sequence).

This chain joins TRBV30 and TRBJ2-1; D possibly corresponds to TRBD1 (7 bases). The CDR3 totals 14 residues. The germline V gene encodes CDR1 GTSNPN and CDR2 SVGIG (reference sequence). Between the trimmed V and J ends, which lost 1 base and 5 bases, there was a span of 12 bases. The CDR3 nucleotides are TGTGCCTGGAGTGGGCAGGGGGGAGACAATGAGCAGTTCTTC. Translating it yields CAWSGQGGDNEQFF. Full variable domain (remainder filled in from reference TRBV30 and TRBJ2-1): SQTIHQWPATLVQPVGSPLSLECTVEGTSNPNLYWYRQAAGRGLQLLFYSVGIGQISSEVPQNLSASRPQDRQFILSSKKLLLSDSGFYLCAWSGQGGDNEQFFGPGTRLTVL.

Many counts were recorded for this clone. At one end, the junction sequence differs from germline, possibly due to a read error. The rearrangement links TRBV7-2 to TRBJ2-7, with 10 bases identical to TRBD2. Germline lookup yields CDR1 SGHTA and CDR2 FQGNSA. The CDR3 extends over 14 amino acids. CDR3 residues: CASSIAGGPYEQYF. As DNA, the CDR3 is TGTGCCAGCAGCATAGCGGGGGGCCCCTACGAGCAGTACTTC.

The rearrangement joins TRBV7-9 to TRBJ1-3; D is possibly TRBD1 (6 bases). Trimming removed 1 base at V and 0 bases at J, with 7 bases between. CDR1 is SEHNR, CDR2 FQNEAQ, per germline (reference sequence). This CDR3 has 15 amino acids. The CDR3 region is CASSLGGGSGNTIYF. The CDR3 coding sequence is TGTGCCAGCAGCTTAGGAGGGGGCTCTGGAAACACCATATATTTT.

As DNA, the CDR3 is TGTGCCAGCAGCTTGGGTCGGAGAGGGGGACACCAACAAGAGACCCAGTACTTC. This sequence encodes CASSLGRRGGHQQETQYF. The chain has TRBV11-2 and TRBJ2-5, with a tentative D call TRBD1 (6 bases). The germline V and J ends were trimmed by 3 bases and 2 bases, with 22 bases remaining between them. CDR1 SGHAT and CDR2 FQNNGV come from the germline V gene. This CDR3 has 18 residues.

The V call is TRBV7-2, the J call TRBJ1-6; D uncertain. CDR1 and CDR2 from the germline V gene are SGHTA and FQGNSA. Trimming pared 1 base from V and 0 bases from J, leaving 4 bases between. The CDR3 length is 15 residues. As DNA, the CDR3 is TGTGCCAGCAGCTTAGGGAGCTCCTATAATTCACCCCTCCACTTT. It codes for CASSLGSSYNSPLHF.

The chain links TRBV12-5 to TRBJ2-2, with D perhaps assigned TRBD1 or TRBD2 (6 bases each). The CDR3 runs to 15 residues. CDR1 and CDR2 from the germline V gene are LGHNT and FRNRAP. V lost 3 bases and J 3 bases, leaving 11 bases between the germline ends. The CDR3: CASGFRRGDTGELFF. The CDR3 DNA is TGTGCTAGTGGTTTCCGTAGGGGGGACACCGGGGAGCTGTTTTTT. The whole variable domain, filled in from reference TRBV12-5 and TRBJ2-2, reads DARVTQTPRHKVTEMGQEVTMRCQPILGHNTVFWYRQTMMQGLELLAYFRNRAPLDDSGMPKDRFSAEMPDATLATLKIQPSEPRDSAVYFCASGFRRGDTGELFFGEGSRLTVL.

This sequence joins TRBV9 and TRBJ1-2; the D gene is possibly TRBD1 (6 bases). There are 17 residues in the CDR3. Looked up from germline, CDR1 is SGDLS and CDR2 is YYNGEE. The V and J ends lost 7 bases and 7 bases respectively, with 29 bases between them. The CDR3 DNA reads TGTGCCAGCGCGGGGACCCAGGGGCGGCAGGGTGTTTTTGGCTACACCTTC. It yields the protein CASAGTQGRQGVFGYTF.

This clone was recorded once. The CDR3 loop reads CASSEGGVNTEAFF. For the CDR3, the DNA is TGTGCCAGCAGTGAAGGTGGGGTGAACACTGAAGCTTTCTTT. The rearrangement uses TRBV25-1 and TRBJ1-1; D call uncertain. CDR3 size: 14 residues. In germline, CDR1 is MGHDK, CDR2 SYGVNS. Trimming cost V 2 bases and J 0 bases, with 7 bases left between them.

This chain's CDR3 is CASSGGADEQFF. Written as DNA, the CDR3 is TGTGCCAGCAGCGGGGGGGCGGATGAGCAGTTCTTC. The V call is TRBV7-9, the J call TRBJ2-1, with TRBD2 as a possible D gene (7 bases). Germline V gene sequence: CDR1 SEHNR, CDR2 FQNEAQ (reference sequence). V lost 5 bases, J lost 8 bases, and 10 bases lay in between. The CDR3 length is 12 residues.

CDR3: CASSLRGQVNTEAFF. The CDR3 nucleotides are TGTGCCAGCAGCTTAAGGGGGCAGGTGAACACTGAAGCTTTCTTT. This chain connects TRBV7-8 to TRBJ1-1, with TRBD1 matching over 7 bases. V was clipped by 2 bases and J by 0 bases; unmatched bases: 3. Germline V CDR1 and CDR2: SGHVS, FQNEAQ. CDR3 length: 15 residues.

The J gene is TRBJ2-5, the V gene TRBV5-1; D remains ambiguous. This CDR3 spans 15 amino acids. With 2 bases removed from V and 1 base from J, the gap between germline ends came to 12 bases. Germline lookup yields CDR1 SGHRS and CDR2 YFSETQ. CDR3 amino acids: CASSFRHPVQETQYF. CDR3 DNA: TGCGCCAGCAGCTTCCGGCACCCCGTCCAAGAGACCCAGTACTTC. Combining the CDR3 with reference TRBV5-1 and TRBJ2-5 gives the whole variable domain KAGVTQTPRYLIKTRGQQVTLSCSPISGHRSVSWYQQTPGQGLQFLFEYFSETQRNKGNFPGRFSGRQFSNSRSEMNVSTLELGDSALYLCASSFRHPVQETQYFGPGTRLLVL.

The J gene is TRBJ1-6, the V gene TRBV2, with D tentatively TRBD1 (5 bases). The CDR3 consists of 14 residues. V shed 6 bases and J shed 8 bases, with 14 bases lying between them. CDR1 and CDR2 from the germline V gene are SNHLY and FYNNEI. The CDR3 sequence: CASSDDSKHSPLHF. DNA of the CDR3: TGTGCCAGCAGCGACGACAGTAAGCATTCACCCCTCCACTTT.

The V gene is TRBV7-8, the J gene TRBJ1-2, with 7 bases that match TRBD1. Losses at the gene ends were 6 bases for V and 1 base for J; bases not matched to a gene: 2. CDR1 and CDR2 from the germline V gene are SGHVS and FQNEAQ. The CDR3 contains 13 residues. The CDR3: CASRGDSNYGYTF. The DNA for the CDR3 is TGTGCCAGCAGGGGGGACAGTAACTATGGCTACACCTTC.

The V call is TRBV27, the J call TRBJ1-4; 7 positions match TRBD1. Germline trimming cut 5 bases from V and 6 bases from J; bases unmatched to any gene: 9. Per germline, CDR1 MNHEY and CDR2 SMNVEV (reference sequence). There are 15 residues in the CDR3. This CDR3 reads CASSPLTGNHEKLFF. The CDR3 DNA follows: TGTGCCAGCAGTCCCTTGACAGGGAACCATGAAAAACTGTTTTTT.

The rearrangement joins TRBV3-1 (or the pseudogene TRBV3-2) to TRBJ2-5; D might be TRBD1 or TRBD2, each matching 5 bases. The V end was cut by 3 bases, the J end by 4 bases, with 12 bases between. Germline CDR1 is LGHDT and CDR2 is YNNKEL (reference sequence). The CDR3 runs to 14 residues. CDR3 loop: CASSQGVRGETQYF. The CDR3 DNA follows: TGTGCCAGCAGCCAGGGGGTTCGGGGAGAGACCCAGTACTTC.

The chain uses TRBV5-4 and TRBJ2-6, with no clear D. This CDR3 contains 15 residues. CDR1 and CDR2 from the germline V gene are SGHNT and YYREEE (reference sequence). With 2 bases removed from V and 4 bases from J, the gap between germline ends came to 10 bases. CDR3 region: CASSFEGSGANVLTF. DNA of the CDR3: TGTGCCAGCAGCTTTGAAGGGTCCGGGGCCAACGTCCTGACTTTC. Full variable domain (remainder filled in from reference TRBV5-4 and TRBJ2-6): ETGVTQSPTHLIKTRGQQVTLRCSSQSGHNTVSWYQQALGQGPQFIFQYYREEENGRGNFPPRFSGLQFPNYSSELNVNALELDDSALYLCASSFEGSGANVLTFGAGSRLTVL.

The chain uses TRBV30 and TRBJ2-7, with 7 nucleotides matching TRBD1. V gave up 4 bases and J gave up 5 bases; unmatched junction bases: 17. CDR3 size: 16 residues. Germline V gene lookup returns CDR1 GTSNPN and CDR2 SVGIG (reference sequence). CDR3 region: CAWKGIGGAPENEQYF. In DNA form, the CDR3 reads TGTGCCTGGAAGGGGATAGGGGGCGCCCCTGAAAACGAGCAGTACTTC.

This CDR3 reads CASRVTAMNTEAFF. The CDR3 DNA is TGTGCCAGTAGGGTTACGGCTATGAACACTGAAGCTTTCTTT. The chain uses TRBV19 and TRBJ1-1, with no clear D. This CDR3 has 14 residues. CDR1 and CDR2 from the germline V gene are LNHDA and SQIVND (reference sequence). V lost 6 bases to trimming and J lost 0 bases, with 11 bases between them.

This clone was seen once. V and J are TRBV20-1 and TRBJ1-2; tentative D call: TRBD1 (5 bases). Germline V CDR1 and CDR2: DFQATT, SNEGSKA (reference sequence). The CDR3 runs to 10 residues. V lost 4 bases to trimming and J lost 6 bases, with 6 bases between them. The CDR3 DNA follows: TGCAGTGCTAAAGGGGATGGCTACACCTTC. It specifies CSAKGDGYTF.

V and J are TRBV6-2 or TRBV6-3 and TRBJ1-6; TRBD1 agrees at 8 bases. The J segment lost 6 bases and the V segment lost 6 bases, leaving 4 bases of the junction unmatched. Germline V gene lookup returns CDR1 MNHEY and CDR2 SVGEGT. The CDR3 consists of 14 residues. The CDR3 is CASSDRGPNSPLHF. The CDR3 DNA reads as TGTGCCAGCAGCGACAGGGGCCCTAATTCACCCCTCCACTTT.

The chain uses TRBV19 and TRBJ1-3; D unclear. Per the germline V gene, CDR1 is LNHDA and CDR2 is SQIVND (reference sequence). Trimming cost V 5 bases and J 3 bases, with 8 bases left between them. The CDR3 consists of 13 residues. This CDR3 is CASSPPGGNTIYF. Here the CDR3 DNA reads TGTGCCAGTAGTCCCCCCGGTGGAAACACCATATATTTT.